This TCR beta chain was captured by sequencing in a study of blood T cell repertoires in COVID-19. CDR1 GTSNPN and CDR2 SVGIG come from the germline V gene (reference sequence). With 1 base clipped from V and 5 bases from J, the junction kept 8 bases outside the gene matches. The CDR3 loop spans 15 amino acids. Repertoires were generated with immunoSEQ multiplex PCR, while TCRdb's copy carries only in-frame clones and drops some. This repertoire shows around 72,000 clones, approximately 87% found once; its top ten account for about 20%. J is TRBJ2-1 and V is TRBV30; 7 bases are a match to TRBD2. This clonotype was obtained from an elderly woman with acute or convalescent COVID-19. The sample comprised peripheral blood. Written as DNA, the CDR3 is TGTGCCTGGAGTGCCCCCAGCGGGGCCAACAATGAGCAGTTCTTC. It is translated as CAWSAPSGANNEQFF.